The next 14 T cell receptor beta chains were all read from a single sample in a study of cytomegalovirus exposure and HLA in healthy donors. Data came from immunoSEQ multiplex PCR; TCRdb stores just in-frame clones and leaves some out. This repertoire shows over 150,000 clones, 85% found once; its top ten account for roughly 15%. What was sequenced was PBMCs. The source of these receptors is a young man in good health and CMV-seropositive.

The gene calls are TRBV4-1 and TRBJ1-2; 8 positions match TRBD1. The CDR3 contains 17 residues. Germline V CDR1 and CDR2: MGHRA, YSYEKL. Trimming took 0 bases from V and 0 from J; bases not matched to a gene: 6. CDR3 amino acids: CASSQDPGTGANYGYTF. The CDR3 DNA follows: TGCGCCAGCAGCCAAGACCCTGGGACAGGAGCTAACTATGGCTACACCTTC.

J is TRBJ2-3 and V is TRBV7-6; no reliable D call. Germline V gene data show CDR1 as SGHVS and CDR2 as FNYEAQ. The V and J ends lost 1 base and 1 base respectively, with 3 bases between them. CDR3 length equals 13 residues. The CDR3 is CASSLGGTDTQYF. In DNA form, the CDR3 reads TGTGCCAGCAGCTTAGGAGGCACAGATACGCAGTATTTT.

The CDR3 is CASSEQGAGYEQYF. The CDR3 DNA is TGTGCCAGCAGTGAACAGGGGGCCGGGTACGAGCAGTACTTC. The gene calls are TRBV7-9 and TRBJ2-7, with 9 bases that match TRBD1. Germline values: CDR1 SEHNR, CDR2 FQNEAQ (reference sequence). The ends lost 6 bases at V and 4 bases at J; junction bases unmatched: 7. The CDR3 is made up of 14 amino acids.

CDR3 in amino acids: CASSQAGDRVNEQFF. The CDR3 DNA sequence: TGCGCCAGCAGCCAAGCAGGGGACAGGGTCAATGAGCAGTTCTTC. The chain links TRBV4-1 to TRBJ2-1, with TRBD1 matching over 9 bases. This CDR3 has 15 residues. Trimming took 1 base from V and 6 from J; bases not matched to a gene: 4. Germline CDR1 is MGHRA and CDR2 is YSYEKL.

The chain links TRBV6-1 to TRBJ2-7; D uncertain. The CDR3 consists of 15 residues. The germline CDR1 and CDR2 sequences are MNHNS and SASEGT. The germline V and J ends were trimmed by 4 bases and 4 bases, with 17 bases remaining between them. Here the CDR3 reads CASSVYGARVYEQYF. The CDR3 region has the DNA TGTGCCAGCAGTGTGTACGGAGCTAGAGTATACGAGCAGTACTTC.

This clone was seen just once. This rearrangement joins TRBV7-2 to TRBJ1-6; no definite D call. V lost 5 bases and J 7 bases, leaving 9 bases between the germline ends. Looked up from germline, CDR1 is SGHTA and CDR2 is FQGNSA. This CDR3 comprises 13 residues. The CDR3 here is CASSETRNSPLHF. DNA of the CDR3: TGTGCCAGCAGCGAGACACGCAATTCACCCCTCCACTTT.

This sequence joins TRBV4-1 and TRBJ1-2, with unresolved D. Germline CDR1 MGHRA, CDR2 YSYEKL. V gave up 2 bases and J gave up 3 bases, with 10 bases separating them. CDR3 length: 14 amino acids. For the CDR3, the DNA is TGCGCCAGCAGCCAATCCAGGTTGGACTATGGCTACACCTTC. Amino acid sequence: CASSQSRLDYGYTF.

This clone was picked up one time. The chain employs TRBV7-9 and TRBJ2-1; D is unclear. The V end lost 1 base, the J end lost 8 bases, and 9 bases lay between the germline ends. The CDR3 runs 13 residues. Germline V gene sequence: CDR1 SEHNR, CDR2 FQNEAQ (reference sequence). The CDR3 DNA sequence: TGTGCCAGCAGCTTAGGTTACGAGGATGAGCAGTTCTTC. Translating it yields CASSLGYEDEQFF.

The gene calls are TRBV9 and TRBJ2-3; possibly TRBD2 for D (6 bases). Trimming left V 0 bases short and J 2 bases short, with 13 bases between. Germline V gene data show CDR1 as SGDLS and CDR2 as YYNGEE. This CDR3 spans 16 amino acids. CDR3 coding DNA: TGTGCCAGCAGCGTAGGAGGTAGCGGACTCACAGATACGCAGTATTTT. Residues: CASSVGGSGLTDTQYF.

This clone was seen a few times. The genes are TRBV10-3 and TRBJ1-5, with no clear D. The CDR3 has 13 residues. The ends were cut back, 0 bases at V and 6 bases at J, with 6 bases in the middle. Germline V gene sequence: CDR1 ENHRY, CDR2 SYGVKD. Here the CDR3 DNA reads TGTGCCATCAGTGAGTCGGAGGGTCAGCCCCAGCATTTT. Protein product: CAISESEGQPQHF.

V and J are TRBV14 and TRBJ2-1; TRBD2 aligns across 7 bases. After removal of 2 bases from V and 3 bases from J, the junction contained 7 bases not matched to a gene. The CDR3 is made up of 16 amino acids. Germline V CDR1 and CDR2: SGHDN, FVKESK. CDR3 nucleotides: TGTGCCAGCAGCCAATTATACGGCGGGGGCTACAATGAGCAGTTCTTC. This gives the protein CASSQLYGGGYNEQFF.

This chain links TRBV5-6 with TRBJ1-1, with TRBD1 matching 8 bases. The CDR3 is made up of 15 amino acids. The germline gives CDR1 SGHDT, CDR2 YYEEEE. Trimming at V came to 4 bases and at J to 5 bases, leaving 10 bases not matched to a gene. DNA of the CDR3: TGTGCCAGCAGCCCAGTAGACAGGGGACGGACTGAAGCTTTCTTT. It encodes CASSPVDRGRTEAFF.

This clone is a singleton in its sample. V is TRBV20-1 and J is TRBJ1-1, with TRBD1 as a possible D gene (6 bases). The CDR3 extends over 11 amino acids. Trimming removed 5 bases at V and 7 bases at J, with 11 bases between. The germline gives CDR1 DFQATT, CDR2 SNEGSKA (reference sequence). The CDR3 reads CSAETGLEAFF. Here the CDR3 DNA reads TGCAGTGCTGAGACAGGCCTTGAAGCTTTCTTT.

The chain recombines TRBV5-4 with TRBJ1-2; tentative D call: TRBD1 (5 bases). This CDR3 has 14 residues. The germline gives CDR1 SGHNT, CDR2 YYREEE (reference sequence). Trimming pared 0 bases from V and 3 bases from J, leaving 9 bases between. The CDR3 nucleotides read TGTGCCAGCAGCTTGGAATGGGGGGACTATGGCTACACCTTC. Amino acids: CASSLEWGDYGYTF.